This TCR beta chain was captured by sequencing in a study of blood T cell repertoires in COVID-19. On the study more broadly: Nucleic acid was either cDNA or gDNA, and it came from T cells, B-cell-depleted T cells, or PBMCs.

Germline lookup yields CDR1 GTSNPN and CDR2 SVGIG (reference sequence). CDR3 length: 13 amino acids. The ends were cut back, 3 bases at V and 6 bases at J, with 13 bases in the middle. In the authors' methods: Cell counts per sample came from amplifying reference gene primers. Method: immunoSEQ multiplex PCR; TCRdb's copy keeps in-frame clones and lacks some. V, J and clone size are those of that table, while D and trimming were read from the DNA. Of some 240,000 clones listed, roughly four fifths were seen once; the top ten hold approximately 5.2%. The sample comprised peripheral blood. This sequence was found in a woman between 70 and 85 years old with COVID-19, enrolled during active disease. V gene TRBV30 combines with J gene TRBJ2-3; D is uncertain. CDR3 sequence reads: CAWSPTVRDTQYF. The CDR3 DNA reads as TGTGCCTGGAGCCCTACTGTGCGCGATACGCAGTATTTT.